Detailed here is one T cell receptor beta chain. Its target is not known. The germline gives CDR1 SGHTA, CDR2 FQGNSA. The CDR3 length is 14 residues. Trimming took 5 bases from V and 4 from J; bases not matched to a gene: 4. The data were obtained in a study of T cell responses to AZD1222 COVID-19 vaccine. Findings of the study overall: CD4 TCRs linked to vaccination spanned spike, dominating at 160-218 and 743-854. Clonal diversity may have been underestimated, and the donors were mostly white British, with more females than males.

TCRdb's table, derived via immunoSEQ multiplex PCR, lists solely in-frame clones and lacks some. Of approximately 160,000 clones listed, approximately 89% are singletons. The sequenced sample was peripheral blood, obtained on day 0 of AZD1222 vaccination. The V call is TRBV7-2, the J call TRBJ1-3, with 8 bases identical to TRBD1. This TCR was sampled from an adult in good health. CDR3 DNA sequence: TGTGCCAGCAGCCTACGACAGGGGGGAAACACCATATATTTT. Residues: CASSLRQGGNTIYF.